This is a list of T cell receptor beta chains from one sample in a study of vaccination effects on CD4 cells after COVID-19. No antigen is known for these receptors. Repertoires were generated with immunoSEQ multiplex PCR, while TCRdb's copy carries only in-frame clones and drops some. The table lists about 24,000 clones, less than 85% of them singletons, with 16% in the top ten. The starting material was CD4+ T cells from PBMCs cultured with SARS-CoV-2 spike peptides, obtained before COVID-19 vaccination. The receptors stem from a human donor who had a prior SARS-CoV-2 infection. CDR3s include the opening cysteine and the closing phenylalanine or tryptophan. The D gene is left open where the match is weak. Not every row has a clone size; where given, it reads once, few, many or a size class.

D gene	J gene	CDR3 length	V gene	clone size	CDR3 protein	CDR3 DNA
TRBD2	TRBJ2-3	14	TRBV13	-	CASRTSGGTDTQYF	TGTGCCAGCCGGACTAGCGGGGGCACAGATACGCAGTATTTT
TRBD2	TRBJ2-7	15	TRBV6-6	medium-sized	CASRPGLAGGHEQYF	TGTGCCAGCAGACCTGGACTAGCGGGGGGCCACGAGCAGTACTTC
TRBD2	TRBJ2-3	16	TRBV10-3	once	CAIRSNPGLMTDTQYF	TGTGCCATCAGAAGCAATCCGGGACTAATGACAGATACGCAGTATTTT
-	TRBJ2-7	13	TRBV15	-	CATSRAGIYEQYF	TGTGCCACCAGCAGAGCCGGAATATACGAGCAGTACTTC
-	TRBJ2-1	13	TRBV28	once	CASSLDPYNEQFF	TGTGCCAGCAGTCTGGACCCTTACAATGAGCAGTTCTTC
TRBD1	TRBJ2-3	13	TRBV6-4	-	CASRQTGADTQYF	TGTGCCAGCAGACAGACAGGGGCAGATACGCAGTATTTT
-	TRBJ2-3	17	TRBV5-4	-	CASHGRPGVYSTDTQYF	TGTGCCAGCCACGGTCGTCCGGGGGTCTATAGCACAGATACGCAGTATTTT
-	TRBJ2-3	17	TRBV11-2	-	CASSLTFDPEGTDTQYF	TGTGCCAGCAGCCTGACCTTTGACCCAGAGGGCACAGATACGCAGTATTTT
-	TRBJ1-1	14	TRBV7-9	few	CASSLGGVRAEAFF	TGTGCCAGCAGCTTAGGGGGAGTCAGGGCGGAAGCTTTCTTT
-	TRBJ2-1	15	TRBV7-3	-	CASSSTGQTYNEQFF	TGTGCCAGCAGCTCAACGGGGCAGACCTACAATGAGCAGTTCTTC
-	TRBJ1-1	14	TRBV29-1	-	CSAQMEGGYTEAFF	TGCAGCGCTCAGATGGAGGGGGGATACACTGAAGCTTTCTTT
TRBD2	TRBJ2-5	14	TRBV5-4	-	CASSFREGQETQYF	TGTGCCAGCAGCTTCAGGGAGGGCCAAGAGACCCAGTACTTC
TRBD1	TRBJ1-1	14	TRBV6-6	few	CASSTGGGRPEAFF	TGTGCCAGCAGTACAGGGGGGGGGAGGCCTGAAGCTTTCTTT
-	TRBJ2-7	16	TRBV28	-	CASSLGSGGTGREQYF	TGTGCCAGCAGTTTAGGCAGTGGTGGAACGGGCCGCGAGCAGTACTTC
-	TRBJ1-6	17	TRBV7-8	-	CASSLAPGQGGNSPLHF	TGTGCCAGCAGCTTAGCGCCCGGTCAGGGAGGTAATTCACCCCTCCACTTT
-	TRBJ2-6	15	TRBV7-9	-	CASSLGGDPANVLTF	TGTGCCAGCAGCTTAGGGGGGGACCCGGCCAACGTCCTGACTTTC
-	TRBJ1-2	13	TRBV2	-	CASRLTDSGGYTF	TGTGCCAGCAGACTTACCGACTCGGGTGGCTACACCTTC
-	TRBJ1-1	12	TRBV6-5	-	CASSNTNTEAFF	TGTGCCAGCAGTAACACGAACACTGAAGCTTTCTTT
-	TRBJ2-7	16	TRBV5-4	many	CASSAPGTLEMYEQYF	TGTGCCAGCAGCGCACCCGGGACTCTCGAGATGTACGAGCAGTACTTC
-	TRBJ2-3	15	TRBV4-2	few	CASSQSMTSTDTQYF	TGTGCCAGCAGCCAATCGATGACTAGCACAGATACGCAGTATTTT
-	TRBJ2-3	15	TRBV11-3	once	CASSSRQAGSDTQYF	TGTGCCAGCAGCTCCAGGCAGGCCGGCTCAGATACGCAGTATTTT
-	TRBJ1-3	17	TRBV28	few	CASGGWGSSVEGNTIYF	TGTGCCAGCGGAGGTTGGGGGTCGTCCGTCGAGGGAAACACCATATATTTT
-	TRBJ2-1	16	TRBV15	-	CATSWARLVFYNEQFF	TGTGCCACCAGCTGGGCAAGACTAGTTTTCTACAATGAGCAGTTCTTC
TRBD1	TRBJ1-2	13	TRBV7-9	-	CASSGVGGNGYTF	TGTGCCAGCAGCGGGGTAGGGGGCAATGGCTACACCTTC
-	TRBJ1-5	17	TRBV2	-	CASSEGSRSRLSRPQHF	TGTGCCAGCAGTGAAGGATCGCGATCCCGTCTAAGTCGACCCCAGCATTTT
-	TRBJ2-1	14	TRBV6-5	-	CASSRGSSYNEQFF	TGTGCCAGCAGTAGGGGGTCCTCCTACAATGAGCAGTTCTTC
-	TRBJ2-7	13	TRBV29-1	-	CSAGKDRNYEQYF	TGCAGCGCCGGCAAGGACAGAAACTACGAGCAGTACTTC
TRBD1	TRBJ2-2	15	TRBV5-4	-	CASSPRTGVAGELFF	TGTGCCAGCAGCCCGAGGACAGGGGTCGCCGGGGAGCTGTTTTTT
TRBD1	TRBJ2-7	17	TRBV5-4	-	CASSSMGGQGASYEQYF	TGTGCCAGCAGCTCCATGGGAGGACAGGGGGCCTCCTACGAGCAGTACTTC
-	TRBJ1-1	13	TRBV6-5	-	CASRSPSSTEAFF	TGTGCCAGCCGATCTCCTTCCAGTACTGAAGCTTTCTTT
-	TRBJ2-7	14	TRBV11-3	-	CASSFIGRSYEQYF	TGTGCCAGCAGCTTCATTGGGCGTTCCTACGAGCAGTACTTC
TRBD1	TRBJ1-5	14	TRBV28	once	CAVQGGQGNQPQHF	TGTGCCGTCCAGGGGGGGCAAGGGAATCAGCCCCAGCATTTT
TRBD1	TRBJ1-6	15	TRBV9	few	CASSPQGDSYSPLHF	TGTGCCAGCAGCCCCCAGGGGGACAGTTATTCACCCCTCCACTTT
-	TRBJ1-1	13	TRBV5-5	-	CASSLGGVAEAFF	TGTGCCAGCAGCTTGGGGGGGGTCGCTGAAGCTTTCTTT
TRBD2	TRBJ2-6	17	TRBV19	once	CATTGTSSGSGANVLTF	TGTGCCACCACAGGGACTAGCTCAGGCTCTGGGGCCAACGTCCTGACTTTC
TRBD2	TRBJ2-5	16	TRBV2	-	CASRYGTSRGQETQYF	TGTGCCAGCCGGTACGGGACTAGTCGGGGCCAAGAGACCCAGTACTTC
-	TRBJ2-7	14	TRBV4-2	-	CASSLEVATHEQYF	TGTGCCAGCAGCCTCGAGGTAGCGACTCACGAGCAGTACTTC
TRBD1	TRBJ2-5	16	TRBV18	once	CASSPPTGGALKTQYF	TGTGCCAGCTCACCACCGACAGGGGGCGCCTTAAAGACCCAGTACTTC
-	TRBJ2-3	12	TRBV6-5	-	CASSYDFHTQYF	TGTGCCAGCAGTTACGACTTCCATACGCAGTATTTT
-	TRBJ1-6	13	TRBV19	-	CASRDRDNSPLHF	TGTGCCAGTAGGGACAGAGATAATTCACCCCTCCACTTT
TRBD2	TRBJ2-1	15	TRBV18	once	CASSPRSGVDNEQFF	TGTGCCAGCTCACCCAGGAGCGGGGTTGACAATGAGCAGTTCTTC
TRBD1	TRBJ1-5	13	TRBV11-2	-	CASSQGVGQPQHF	TGTGCCAGCAGCCAGGGGGTCGGACAGCCCCAGCATTTT